The 10 T cell receptor beta chains listed next were all sequenced from one sample in a study of blood T cell repertoires in COVID-19 (dated by TCRdb to 2020 to 2022). To prepare the library, the immunoSEQ multiplex PCR assay was applied. This is the immuneACCESS table as TCRdb keeps it, with only in-frame sequences that have V and J called. A part of the clones is gone; compared with another copy, unresolved V genes explain less than half, and the rest is unexplained. Within this sample are 150,000 to 200,000 clones, with 75% to 85% of them counted one time only. The top ten clones comprise about 12% of the sample. The sample consisted of peripheral blood. These receptors were obtained from a woman older than 75 with COVID-19, enrolled during active disease.

The chain uses TRBV11-3 and TRBJ1-1, with D unresolved. Between the trimmed V and J ends, which lost 4 bases and 4 bases, there was a span of 13 bases. The CDR3 spans 14 residues. Germline V CDR1 and CDR2: SGHNT, YENEEA. The CDR3 spells CASSSFGSGTEAFF. CDR3 DNA sequence: TGTGCCAGCAGCTCATTTGGCTCGGGCACTGAAGCTTTCTTT.

The chain employs TRBV5-1 and TRBJ1-2, with D maybe TRBD1 (5 bases). The CDR3 sequence is 14 residues long. Trimming cost V 4 bases and J 2 bases, with 12 bases left between them. The germline V gene has CDR1 SGHRS and CDR2 YFSETQ. CDR3 region: CASSLRDWNYGYTF. The DNA for the CDR3 is TGCGCCAGCAGCCTCCGGGACTGGAACTATGGCTACACCTTC.

This sequence joins TRBV11-2 and TRBJ2-7; TRBD2 matches at 7 bases. CDR1 and CDR2 (germline): SGHAT, FQNNGV. The trim removed 2 bases at V and 4 bases at J, leaving 14 bases unmatched. This CDR3 has 17 amino acids. The CDR3, as DNA: TGTGCCAGCAGCTTACGGGCCTGGTGGGGACTACCATACGAGCAGTACTTC. It yields the protein CASSLRAWWGLPYEQYF.

The rearrangement links TRBV9 to TRBJ1-1; 9 bases line up with TRBD1. CDR1 is SGDLS and CDR2 is YYNGEE in the germline V gene. The CDR3 length is 14 residues. V shed 4 bases and J 1 base; nucleotides not matched to a gene: 2. The CDR3 sequence: CASSLGQGNTEAFF. The CDR3, as DNA: TGTGCCAGCAGCCTGGGACAGGGGAACACTGAAGCTTTCTTT.

The chain links TRBV29-1 to TRBJ2-1, with TRBD2 matching 9 bases. Per the germline V gene, CDR1 is SQVTM and CDR2 is ANQGSEA. This CDR3 is built from 13 residues. V gave up 5 bases and J gave up 6 bases; unmatched junction bases: 5. For the CDR3, the DNA is TGCAGCGTTAGGGGCGGGAGGGGCAATGAGCAGTTCTTC. Its translation is CSVRGGRGNEQFF.

The chain employs TRBV2 and TRBJ1-4; 11 bases agree with TRBD1. This CDR3 contains 14 residues. With V trimmed by 6 bases and J by 7 bases, 4 bases remained unmatched. From germline, CDR1 is SNHLY and CDR2 FYNNEI. CDR3 sequence reads: CASRGTGGFEKLFF. The CDR3 DNA sequence: TGTGCCAGCAGGGGGACAGGGGGTTTTGAAAAACTGTTTTTT.

This chain links TRBV7-2 with TRBJ2-7, with unresolved D. This CDR3 spans 14 amino acids. V gave up 1 base and J gave up 0 bases, with 7 bases separating them. Germline assignment: CDR1 SGHTA and CDR2 FQGNSA. The chain's CDR3 is CASSLVPSSYEQYF. The CDR3, as DNA: TGTGCCAGCAGCTTAGTGCCCAGCTCCTACGAGCAGTACTTC. The full variable domain, rest sourced from reference TRBV7-2 and TRBJ2-7, is GAGVSQSPSNKVTEKGKDVELRCDPISGHTALYWYRQSLGQGLEFLIYFQGNSAPDKSGLPSDRFSAERTGGSVSTLTIQRTQQEDSAVYLCASSLVPSSYEQYFGPGTRLTVT.

The chain has TRBV5-6 and TRBJ1-3; TRBD1 matches at 9 bases. The CDR3 has 15 amino acids. CDR1 SGHDT and CDR2 YYEEEE come from the germline V gene. J lost 0 bases, V lost 3 bases, and 1 base had no gene match. CDR3 DNA sequence: TGTGCCAGCAGCTGGGACAGGGCCTCTGGAAACACCATATATTTT. This sequence encodes CASSWDRASGNTIYF.

The genes are TRBV6-2 or TRBV6-3 and TRBJ2-1; a weak D match, TRBD1 (5 bases). The CDR3 spans 12 residues. The germline V gene has CDR1 MNHEY and CDR2 SVGEGT. V shed 4 bases and J shed 10 bases, with 11 bases lying between them. CDR3 loop: CASSFHGAEQFF. The DNA of the CDR3 is TGTGCCAGCAGTTTCCATGGGGCCGAGCAGTTCTTC.

V usage is TRBV5-1 and J usage is TRBJ1-5; TRBD1 matches 7 bases. In germline, CDR1 is SGHRS, CDR2 YFSETQ. This CDR3 is built from 15 residues. With V trimmed by 4 bases and J by 3 bases, 7 bases remained unmatched. Written as DNA, the CDR3 is TGCGCCAGCAGCCCTGGGACAGAGCTCAATCAGCCCCAGCATTTT. Protein sequence: CASSPGTELNQPQHF.